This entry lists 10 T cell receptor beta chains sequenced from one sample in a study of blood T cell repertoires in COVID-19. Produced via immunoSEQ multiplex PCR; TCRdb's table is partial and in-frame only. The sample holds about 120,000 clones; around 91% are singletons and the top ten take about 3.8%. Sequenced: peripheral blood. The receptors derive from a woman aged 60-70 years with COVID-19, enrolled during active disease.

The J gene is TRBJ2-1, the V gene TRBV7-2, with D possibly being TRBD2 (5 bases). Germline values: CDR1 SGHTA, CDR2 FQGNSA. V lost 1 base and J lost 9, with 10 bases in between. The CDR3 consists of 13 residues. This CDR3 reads CASSLGPRGEQFF. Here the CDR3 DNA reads TGTGCCAGCAGCTTAGGCCCTCGGGGTGAGCAGTTCTTC.

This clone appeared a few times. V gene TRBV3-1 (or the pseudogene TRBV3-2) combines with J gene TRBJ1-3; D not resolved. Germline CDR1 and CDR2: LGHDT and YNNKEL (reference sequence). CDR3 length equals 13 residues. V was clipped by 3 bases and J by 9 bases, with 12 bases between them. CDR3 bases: TGTGCCAGCAGCCACTCGACGGCGGGCACCATATATTTT. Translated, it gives CASSHSTAGTIYF.

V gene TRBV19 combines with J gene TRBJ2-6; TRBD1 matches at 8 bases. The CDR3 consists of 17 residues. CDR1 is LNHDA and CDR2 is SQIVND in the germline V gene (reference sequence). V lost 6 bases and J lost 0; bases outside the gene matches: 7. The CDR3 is CASRRTGMTSGANVLTF. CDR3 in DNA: TGTGCCAGTAGGAGGACAGGGATGACCTCTGGGGCCAACGTCCTGACTTTC. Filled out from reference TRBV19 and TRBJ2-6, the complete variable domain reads DGGITQSPKYLFRKEGQNVTLSCEQNLNHDAMYWYRQDPGQGLRLIYYSQIVNDFQKGDIAEGYSVSREKKESFPLTVTSAQKNPTAFYLCASRRTGMTSGANVLTFGAGSRLTVL.

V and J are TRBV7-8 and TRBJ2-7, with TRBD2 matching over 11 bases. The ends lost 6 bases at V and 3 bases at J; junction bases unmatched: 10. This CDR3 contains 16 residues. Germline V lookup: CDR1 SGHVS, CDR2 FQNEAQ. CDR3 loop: CASRPLGTSGSYEQYF. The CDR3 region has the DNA TGTGCCAGCAGACCCCTCGGAACTAGCGGGAGCTACGAGCAGTACTTC.

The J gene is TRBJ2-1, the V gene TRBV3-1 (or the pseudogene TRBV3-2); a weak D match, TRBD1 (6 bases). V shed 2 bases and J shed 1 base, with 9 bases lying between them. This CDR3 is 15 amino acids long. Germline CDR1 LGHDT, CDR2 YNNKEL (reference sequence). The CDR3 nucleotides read TGTGCCAGCAGCCAATCTGGACAGTCCTACAATGAGCAGTTCTTC. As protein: CASSQSGQSYNEQFF.

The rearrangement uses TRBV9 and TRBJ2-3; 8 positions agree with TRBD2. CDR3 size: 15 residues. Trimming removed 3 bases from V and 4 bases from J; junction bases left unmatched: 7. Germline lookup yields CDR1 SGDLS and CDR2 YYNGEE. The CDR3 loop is CASSDSSGRADTQYF. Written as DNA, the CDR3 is TGTGCCAGCAGCGACTCTAGCGGGCGAGCAGATACGCAGTATTTT. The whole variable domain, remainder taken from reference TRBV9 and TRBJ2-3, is DSGVTQTPKHLITATGQRVTLRCSPRSGDLSVYWYQQSLDQGLQFLIQYYNGEERAKGNILERFSAQQFPDLHSELNLSSLELGDSALYFCASSDSSGRADTQYFGPGTRLTVL.

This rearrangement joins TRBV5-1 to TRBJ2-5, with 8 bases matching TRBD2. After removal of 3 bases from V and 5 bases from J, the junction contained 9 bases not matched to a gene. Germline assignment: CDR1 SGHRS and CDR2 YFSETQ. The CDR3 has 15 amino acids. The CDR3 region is CASSSLSGVGETQYF. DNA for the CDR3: TGCGCCAGCAGCTCCCTTAGCGGGGTTGGGGAGACCCAGTACTTC.

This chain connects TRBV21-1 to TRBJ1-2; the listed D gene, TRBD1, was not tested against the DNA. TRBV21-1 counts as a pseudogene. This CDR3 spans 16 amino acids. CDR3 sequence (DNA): TGTGCCAGCAGCAAAGATGGGAGGGACAGGCGCTATGGCTACACCTTC. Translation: CASSKDGRDRRYGYTF.

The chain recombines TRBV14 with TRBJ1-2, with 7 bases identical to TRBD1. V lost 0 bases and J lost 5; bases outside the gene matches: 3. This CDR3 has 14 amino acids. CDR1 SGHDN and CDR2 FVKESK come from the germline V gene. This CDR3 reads CASSQDRGLYGYTF. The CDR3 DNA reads TGTGCCAGCAGCCAAGACAGGGGGTTGTATGGCTACACCTTC.

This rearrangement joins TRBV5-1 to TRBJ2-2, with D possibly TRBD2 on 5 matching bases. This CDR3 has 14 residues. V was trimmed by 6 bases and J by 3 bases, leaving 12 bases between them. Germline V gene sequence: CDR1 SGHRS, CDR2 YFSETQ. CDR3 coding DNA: TGCGCCAGCAACGCACGGACTCACACCGGGGAGCTGTTTTTT. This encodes CASNARTHTGELFF.